This T cell receptor (beta chain) was identified in a study of tumor-infiltrating lymphocytes in primary liver carcinoma. Overall study: The tumors ranged from roughly 4.2 to 10 cm across and fell within stage T1-T3 N0M0. Overall study results and limits: The difference in top-250-clone fraction between tumors and blood was significant, favoring tumors (p = 0.039). For tumor-adjacent and tumor-blood pairs, overlap was less than that seen for tumor region pairs.

A note on this clonotype: Its target is unknown. Just one base apart from a much larger clone, this may be a read error. Because it lacks the conserved phenylalanine or tryptophan at the end, this CDR3 is likely a read error.

It was unsorted whole blood that yielded blood RNA, and germline DNA was also extracted. Germline CDR1 SEHNR, CDR2 FQNEAQ (reference sequence). The CDR3 loop spans 16 amino acids. The J segment lost 0 bases and the V segment lost 5 bases, leaving 7 bases of the junction unmatched. Constant-region priming of 500 to 550 ng total RNA yielded TCR beta cDNA. ARM-PCR, slightly modified, supplied the TCR beta libraries through three nested multiplex PCR rounds. Forward primers for TRBV1-TRBV30 and a C-beta reverse primer served the first two PCR rounds, at roughly 10 cycles each. TCRdb re-called the multiplex PCR reads with MiXCR, one entry per CDR3 protein. This sample has 300,000 to 350,000 distinct CDR3 sequences, with 65% found just once.

This TCR was sampled from a man aged 35-49 years with primary liver carcinoma and hepatitis B virus infection. Sequencing was done on a sample of peripheral blood. The chain links TRBV7-9 to TRBJ2-1; 7 bases align to TRBD1. The chain's CDR3 is CASSLLDRASYNEQFL. CDR3 coding DNA: TGTGCCAGCAGCCTCCTTGACAGGGCCTCCTACAATGAGCAGTTCTTG.